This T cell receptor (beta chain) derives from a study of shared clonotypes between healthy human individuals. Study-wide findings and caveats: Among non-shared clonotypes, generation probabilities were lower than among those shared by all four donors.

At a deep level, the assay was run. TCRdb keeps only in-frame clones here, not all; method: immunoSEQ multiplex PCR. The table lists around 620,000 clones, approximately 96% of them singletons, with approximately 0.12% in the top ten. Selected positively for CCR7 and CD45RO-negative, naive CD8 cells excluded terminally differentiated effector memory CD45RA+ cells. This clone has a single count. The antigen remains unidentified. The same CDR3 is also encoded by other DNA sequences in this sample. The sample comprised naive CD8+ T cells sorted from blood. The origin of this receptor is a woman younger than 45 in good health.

CDR3 region: CASRTGAYEQYF. In DNA form, the CDR3 reads TGTGCCAGCAGGACAGGAGCCTACGAGCAGTACTTC. This chain links TRBV27 with TRBJ2-7; D is possibly TRBD1 (6 bases). CDR1 and CDR2 from the germline V gene are MNHEY and SMNVEV (reference sequence). The CDR3 is 12 amino acids. V lost 6 bases to trimming and J lost 2 bases, with 8 bases between them.